This T cell receptor beta chain was documented in a study of beta chain features in type 1 diabetes. Across the whole study: Researchers looked at 85 million to 110 million sorted cells across all samples. Study-wide results and caveats: It was not settled here whether HLA type affects TCRB rearrangement.

CDR1 is KGHSH, CDR2 LQKENI, per germline. V lost 0 bases and J lost 2; bases outside the gene matches: 3. This CDR3 contains 15 residues. This clone has just a few counts. Its antigen is currently unknown. Isolated RNA was reverse transcribed in full, so expressed TCRB transcripts were sequenced. Roughly 3.7 million reads, on average, came from each naive, central memory and regulatory T cell sample. Assay used: immunoSEQ multiplex PCR; TCRdb lists only in-frame clones, some missing. The sample yields 400,000 to 550,000 clones, approximately 10% seen once. The chain carries TRBV18 and TRBJ2-5; 7 bases line up with TRBD1. The sequencing input was naive CD4+ T cells from blood. The TCR was taken from a woman aged 18-29 years in good health. The CDR3 spells CASSPPGRGQETQYF. The CDR3 DNA sequence: TGTGCCAGCTCACCACCGGGCAGGGGGCAAGAGACCCAGTACTTC.